The clone carrying this T cell receptor (beta chain) was seen more than once but under ten times. Its matching antigen is unknown. Antigen-specific CD4+ T cell clonotypes were called by their expansion after viral peptide-pool culture in ViraFEST. Following a roughly 11-day culture, CD4+ T cells were purified. Subjects were given two BNT162b2 or mRNA-1273 vaccine doses. With around 10 ug/ml peptides and about 10 IU/ml IL-2, 2 million or so PBMC per well were cultured. Repertoires were generated with immunoSEQ multiplex PCR, while TCRdb's copy carries only in-frame clones and drops some. The sample has 84,000 or so clones, more than 60% seen once. Germline V gene lookup returns CDR1 SEHNR and CDR2 FQNEAQ (reference sequence). V trimming: 3 bases; J trimming: 3 bases; junction bases outside the gene matches: 7. The CDR3 runs to 16 residues. This sample is drawn from a study of vaccination effects on CD4 cells after COVID-19.

The clonotype was recovered from a human donor who received a COVID-19 vaccine. The sample here was CD4+ T cells from PBMCs cultured with HCoV-OC43 spike peptides, taken after COVID-19 vaccination. Subset here: HCoV-OC43 spike overlapping peptide pool stimulation. The rearrangement links TRBV7-9 to TRBJ2-2, with 7 bases lining up with TRBD1. The CDR3 nucleotides read TGTGCCAGCAGCTTCCTCAGGACAGGTTACACCGGGGAGCTGTTTTTT. Translated, it gives CASSFLRTGYTGELFF.